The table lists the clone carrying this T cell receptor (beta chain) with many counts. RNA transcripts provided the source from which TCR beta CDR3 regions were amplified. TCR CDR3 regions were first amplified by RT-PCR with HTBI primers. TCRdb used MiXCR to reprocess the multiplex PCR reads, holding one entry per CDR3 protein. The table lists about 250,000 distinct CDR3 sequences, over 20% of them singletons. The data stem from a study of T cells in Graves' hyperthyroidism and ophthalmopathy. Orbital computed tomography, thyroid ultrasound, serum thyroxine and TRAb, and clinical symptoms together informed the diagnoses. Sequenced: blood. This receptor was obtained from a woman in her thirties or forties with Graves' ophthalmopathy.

CDR3 sequence: CASSPIGGLQSYEQYF. CDR3 nucleotides: TGTGCCAGCAGCCCCATTGGAGGGCTCCAATCCTACGAGCAGTACTTC. The rearrangement links TRBV11-1 to TRBJ2-7; possibly TRBD2 for D (6 bases). CDR3 length equals 16 residues. CDR1 and CDR2 from the germline V gene are SGHAT and FQDESV (reference sequence). Trimming took 5 bases from V and 1 from J, leaving 18 bases between them.